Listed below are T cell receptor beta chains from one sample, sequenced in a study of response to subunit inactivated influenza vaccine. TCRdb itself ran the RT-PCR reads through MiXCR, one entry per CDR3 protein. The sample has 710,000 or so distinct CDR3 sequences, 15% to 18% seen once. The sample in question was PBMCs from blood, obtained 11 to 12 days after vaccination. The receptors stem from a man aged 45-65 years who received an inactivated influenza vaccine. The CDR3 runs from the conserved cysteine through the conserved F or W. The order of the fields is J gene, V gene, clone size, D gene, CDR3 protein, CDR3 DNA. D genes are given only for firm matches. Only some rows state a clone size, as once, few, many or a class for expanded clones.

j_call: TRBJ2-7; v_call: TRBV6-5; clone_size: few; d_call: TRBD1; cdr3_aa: CASSTRTGGLYEQYF; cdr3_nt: TGTGCCAGCAGTACTCGGACAGGGGGCCTCTACGAGCAGTACTTC
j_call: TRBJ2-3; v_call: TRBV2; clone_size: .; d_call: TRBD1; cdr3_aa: CASRDRGPNTQYF; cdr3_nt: TGTGCCAGCCGGGACAGGGGCCCGAATACGCAGTATTTT
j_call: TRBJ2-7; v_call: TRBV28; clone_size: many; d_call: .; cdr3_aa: CASRTGWEQYF; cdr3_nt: TGTGCCAGCAGGACAGGTTGGGAGCAGTACTTC
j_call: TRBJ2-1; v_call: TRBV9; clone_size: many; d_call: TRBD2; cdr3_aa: CASSVAGTRYNEQFF; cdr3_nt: TGTGCCAGCAGCGTAGCTGGGACTAGGTACAATGAGCAGTTCTTC
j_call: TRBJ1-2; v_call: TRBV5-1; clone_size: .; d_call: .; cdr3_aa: CASSTDIYGYTF; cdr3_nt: TGCGCCAGCAGCACGGACATCTATGGCTACACCTTC
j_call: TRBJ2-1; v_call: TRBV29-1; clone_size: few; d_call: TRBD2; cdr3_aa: CSVALTSGIHEQFF; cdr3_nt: TGCAGCGTCGCACTGACTAGCGGGATACATGAGCAGTTCTTC
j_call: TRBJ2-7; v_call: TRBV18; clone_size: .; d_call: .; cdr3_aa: CASSPGGGSKLYEQYF; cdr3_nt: TGTGCCAGCTCACCAGGGGGTGGAAGTAAACTTTACGAGCAGTACTTC
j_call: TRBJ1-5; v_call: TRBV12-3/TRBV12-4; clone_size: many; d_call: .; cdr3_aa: CASNQGSGNQPQHF; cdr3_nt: TGTGCCAGCAACCAGGGTTCGGGCAATCAGCCCCAGCATTTT
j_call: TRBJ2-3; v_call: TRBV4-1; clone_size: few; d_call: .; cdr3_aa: CASSQDPGLRTDTQYF; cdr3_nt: TGCGCCAGCAGCCAAGATCCAGGGCTGAGGACAGATACGCAGTATTTT
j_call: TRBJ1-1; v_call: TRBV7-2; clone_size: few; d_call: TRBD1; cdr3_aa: CASSLTGFEPFF; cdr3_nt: TGTGCCAGCAGCCTGACAGGGTTCGAACCTTTCTTT
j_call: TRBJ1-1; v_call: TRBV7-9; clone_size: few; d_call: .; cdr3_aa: CASSNTGENTEAFF; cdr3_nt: TGTGCCAGCAGCAATACAGGAGAAAACACTGAAGCTTTCTTT
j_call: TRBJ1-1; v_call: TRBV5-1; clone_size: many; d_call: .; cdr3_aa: CASSLTDTEAFF; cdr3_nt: TGCGCCAGCAGCTTGACCGACACTGAAGCTTTCTTT
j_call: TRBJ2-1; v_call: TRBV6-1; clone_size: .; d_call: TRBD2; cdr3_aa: CASNQLAGGHEQFF; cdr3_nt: TGTGCCAGCAACCAACTAGCGGGGGGACATGAGCAGTTCTTC
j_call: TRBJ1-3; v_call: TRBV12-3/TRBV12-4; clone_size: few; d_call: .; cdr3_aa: CASRGSVGSNTIYF; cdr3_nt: TGTGCCAGCCGCGGTTCGGTCGGTTCAAACACCATATATTTT
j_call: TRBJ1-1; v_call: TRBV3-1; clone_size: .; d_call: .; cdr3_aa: CASSQIYTTGNTEAFF; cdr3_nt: TGTGCCAGCAGCCAGATATATACCACGGGCAACACTGAAGCTTTCTTT
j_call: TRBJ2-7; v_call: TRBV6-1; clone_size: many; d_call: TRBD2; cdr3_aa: CASSSSIAGITYEQYF; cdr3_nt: TGTGCCAGCAGCTCTTCTATAGCGGGAATTACCTACGAGCAGTACTTC